The TCR beta chain described here comes from a study of T cells in Graves' hyperthyroidism and ophthalmopathy. TCR beta CDR3 regions were amplified from RNA transcripts. HTBI primers were employed in a first-round RT-PCR of the TCR CDR3. TCRdb re-called the multiplex PCR reads through MiXCR, storing one row per CDR3 protein. The data hold 33,000 or so distinct CDR3 sequences, with approximately 50% observed a single time. The ends were cut back, 4 bases at V and 2 bases at J, with 9 bases in the middle. This CDR3 is built from 13 residues. Per the germline V gene, CDR1 is LGHDT and CDR2 is YNNKEL (reference sequence). Clinical symptoms, serum thyroxine and TRAb, thyroid ultrasound and orbital computed tomography were used for the diagnoses. This clonotype was observed at least ten times.

The receptor was isolated from a woman in her forties or fifties with Graves' hyperthyroidism that later progressed to Graves' ophthalmopathy. The sequenced material came from blood. The V and J genes are TRBV3-1 and TRBJ2-7; no definite D call. CDR3: CASSPIDTYEQYF. CDR3 nucleotide sequence: TGTGCCAGCAGCCCAATAGACACCTACGAGCAGTACTTC.